This is a list of T cell receptor beta chains from one sample in a study of neoadjuvant anti-PD-1 for oral cavity cancer. Clones were read by immunoSEQ multiplex PCR, and TCRdb kept only the in-frame ones, dropping some. The data show roughly 15,000 clones, roughly two fifths seen once. The specimen comprised tumor tissue, sampled after nivolumab (anti-PD-1) treatment. These TCRs come from a person between 40 and 85 years old with oral cavity squamous cell carcinoma. Both conserved end residues are part of each CDR3. D genes are given only for firm matches. A clone size is listed for some rows: how often the clone was seen (once, few, many), or a class if it is expanded.

v_gene,j_gene,abundance,len,d_gene,CDR3nt,CDR3aa
TRBV10-3,TRBJ1-4,few,13,NA,TGTGCCATCAGTGAGTCGGCGCAGGAAAAACTGTTTTTT,CAISESAQEKLFF
TRBV28,TRBJ1-2,NA,14,TRBD1,TGTGCCAGCAGTTCCGGGACAGGATCCTATGGCTACACCTTC,CASSSGTGSYGYTF
TRBV5-6,TRBJ2-1,few,13,NA,TGTGCCAGCAGGGCTGGGGCATACAATGAGCAGTTCTTC,CASRAGAYNEQFF
TRBV18,TRBJ1-5,few,16,NA,TGTGCCAGCTCACCTCAAGGTCCTAAGAGCAATCAGCCCCAGCATTTT,CASSPQGPKSNQPQHF
TRBV11-2,TRBJ2-7,NA,14,TRBD1,TGTGCCAGCAGCTTGGGACAGGGGGCCGGAGAGCAGTACTTC,CASSLGQGAGEQYF
TRBV2,TRBJ2-2,few,16,NA,TGTGCCAGCAGTGAAACGGGCGGTTCGAACACCGGGGAGCTGTTTTTT,CASSETGGSNTGELFF
TRBV9,TRBJ2-5,NA,14,TRBD1,TGTGCCAGCAGCGCCGGGACAGGGGGAGAGACCCAGTACTTC,CASSAGTGGETQYF
TRBV29-1,TRBJ1-2,NA,10,NA,TGCAGCTCGTTCGGGAGGAGCTACACCTTC,CSSFGRSYTF
TRBV6-4,TRBJ1-5,NA,13,NA,TGTGCCAGCAGTGACGGGTTGAATCAGCCCCAGCATTTT,CASSDGLNQPQHF
TRBV4-2,TRBJ2-7,once,13,NA,TGTGCCAGCAGCCAAGATGTAGGGTTCGAGCAGTACTTC,CASSQDVGFEQYF
TRBV18,TRBJ1-2,NA,14,TRBD1,TGTGCCAGCTCAGCCGACAGGGCTTCCTATGGCTACACCTTC,CASSADRASYGYTF
TRBV5-1,TRBJ1-5,NA,14,NA,TGCGCCAGCAGCTTGGGGGGCCCCAATCAGCCCCAGCATTTT,CASSLGGPNQPQHF
TRBV25-1,TRBJ1-2,few,12,TRBD1,TGTGCCAGCAGGGAAAACAGGGGTAGCTACACCTTC,CASRENRGSYTF
TRBV5-5,TRBJ1-2,many,15,TRBD1,TGTGCCAGCAGCTTGGTCGGACAGGCTCTCTATGGCTACACCTTC,CASSLVGQALYGYTF
TRBV27,TRBJ2-7,NA,14,NA,TGTGCCAGCAGTTACAGGCGGTCGTCCTACGAGCAGTACTTC,CASSYRRSSYEQYF
TRBV2,TRBJ1-2,NA,14,NA,TGTGCCAGCAGTGAGGCGGCTCGCGTTTATGGCTACACCTTC,CASSEAARVYGYTF
TRBV5-4,TRBJ2-3,few,15,TRBD2,TGTGCCAGCAGCAGCGGGGGGGGAAGGGCAGATACGCAGTATTTT,CASSSGGGRADTQYF
TRBV5-4,TRBJ1-2,NA,14,NA,TGTGCCAGCAGCTTGGCCGGCAGGTCGGATGGCTACACCTTC,CASSLAGRSDGYTF
TRBV10-1,TRBJ1-6,few,13,NA,TGCGCCAGCAGTGAACGACAGAATTCACCCCTCCACTTT,CASSERQNSPLHF
TRBV9,TRBJ2-5,NA,14,TRBD2,TGTGCCAGCAGCCCGGGGGGGCTTAGTGAGACCCAGTACTTC,CASSPGGLSETQYF
TRBV5-6,TRBJ1-2,NA,16,TRBD1,TGTGCCAGCAGTCGTAGGGGCGGACAGGGCGGAGGGGGCTACACCTTC,CASSRRGGQGGGGYTF
TRBV4-1,TRBJ1-2,few,15,TRBD1,TGCGCCAGCAGCCCAGAAGGGGGCGCTAACTATGGCTACACCTTC,CASSPEGGANYGYTF
TRBV29-1,TRBJ1-2,few,12,NA,TGCAGCGCCGGGACGGTGAACTATGGCTACACCTTC,CSAGTVNYGYTF
TRBV28,TRBJ1-2,NA,12,NA,TGTGCCAGCAGTGGGGTCGGGTGGGGCTACACCTTC,CASSGVGWGYTF
TRBV2,TRBJ2-7,NA,16,TRBD1,TGTGCCAGCAGTCTTCGACAGGGGGCCTCCCTGGGGGAGCAGTACTTC,CASSLRQGASLGEQYF
TRBV6-6,TRBJ1-2,few,14,TRBD1,TGTGCCAGCAGTTCACAGGGGTTTGGCTATGGCTACACCTTC,CASSSQGFGYGYTF
TRBV11-2,TRBJ1-3,NA,18,NA,TGTGCCAGCAGCTTAGTCCTCGGTCAGCCTAGCTCTGGAAACACCATATATTTT,CASSLVLGQPSSGNTIYF
TRBV7-8,TRBJ1-2,NA,14,TRBD1,TGTGCCAGCAGCTTAGGACAGGGCAGCTATGGCTACACCTTC,CASSLGQGSYGYTF
TRBV11-2,TRBJ1-3,NA,14,NA,TGTGCCAGCAGCTTTGGCAGCTCTGGAAACACCATATATTTT,CASSFGSSGNTIYF